These 15 T cell receptor beta chains came from one sample sequenced in a study of blood T cells in healthy people across ages. A second PCR of about 7 to 11 cycles used a sample-barcoded 5' primer and a J-beta primer mix. TCRdb called the 5' RACE reads again in MiXCR, with one record for every CDR3 protein. This sample has 800,000 or so distinct CDR3 sequences, with roughly 25% found just once. Separately, the same data were catalogued under a study of T cells of mothers and their children.

Source material: blood. These receptors all come from a boy aged 5-17 years in good health.

There are many counts of this clonotype. The gene calls are TRBV28 and TRBJ2-7; 12 bases match TRBD1. CDR3 length: 15 residues. Germline V gene lookup returns CDR1 MDHEN and CDR2 SYDVKM. V shed 6 bases and J 3 bases; nucleotides not matched to a gene: 6. CDR3 sequence reads: CASSSGTGGYYEQYF. The CDR3 DNA is TGTGCCAGCAGCTCCGGGACAGGGGGCTACTACGAGCAGTACTTC.

A few counts support this clonotype. The V and J genes are TRBV29-1 and TRBJ1-1; D remains ambiguous. The CDR3 loop spans 14 amino acids. The germline V and J ends were trimmed by 7 bases and 0 bases, with 15 bases remaining between them. Germline V lookup: CDR1 SQVTM, CDR2 ANQGSEA. The CDR3 is CSAIPPPLNTEAFF. DNA for the CDR3: TGCAGCGCCATTCCGCCCCCCCTGAACACTGAAGCTTTCTTT.

The chain recombines TRBV7-2 with TRBJ2-5; a weak D match, TRBD2 (5 bases). The J call may be wrong; the DNA end is better matched by TRBJ2-1. CDR1 and CDR2 (germline): SGHTA, FQGNSA. The CDR3 is 13 amino acids. The CDR3 reads CASSLAEVDEQFF. The CDR3 region has the DNA TGTGCCAGCAGCTTAGCGGAGGTGGATGAGCAGTTCTTC.

The chain links TRBV5-1 to TRBJ2-7; 8 bases line up with TRBD1. V gave up 0 bases and J gave up 3 bases; unmatched junction bases: 5. Germline lookup yields CDR1 SGHRS and CDR2 YFSETQ. The CDR3 covers 15 residues. CDR3 protein: CASSLETGANYEQYF. The CDR3 nucleotides read TGCGCCAGCAGCTTGGAGACAGGGGCGAACTACGAGCAGTACTTC. The variable domain in full, completed from reference TRBV5-1 and TRBJ2-7, reads KAGVTQTPRYLIKTRGQQVTLSCSPISGHRSVSWYQQTPGQGLQFLFEYFSETQRNKGNFPGRFSGRQFSNSRSEMNVSTLELGDSALYLCASSLETGANYEQYFGPGTRLTVT.

With regard to this clonotype: Germline and junction disagree at one end, which may indicate a read error. This chain connects TRBV5-1 to TRBJ2-2; TRBD1 might be the D (6 bases). The germline V gene encodes CDR1 SGHRS and CDR2 YFSETQ. The CDR3 totals 14 residues. In nucleotides, the CDR3 is TGCGTCAGCAGAGAGGACAGCCAGACCGGGGAGCTGTTTTTT. It translates to CVSREDSQTGELFF.

The chain uses TRBV27 and TRBJ2-7; weak D call: TRBD2 (6 bases). The V end was cut by 8 bases, the J end by 6 bases, with 14 bases between. CDR3 size: 12 residues. Germline CDR1 MNHEY, CDR2 SMNVEV (reference sequence). The CDR3 spells CASQEAGREQYF. CDR3 DNA: TGTGCCAGCCAGGAGGCGGGACGCGAGCAGTACTTC.

This clonotype was observed a few times. This chain joins TRBV29-1 and TRBJ2-5, with 10 nucleotides matching TRBD2. This CDR3 comprises 15 residues. Looked up from germline, CDR1 is SQVTM and CDR2 is ANQGSEA. Germline trimming cut 6 bases from V and 4 bases from J; bases unmatched to any gene: 11. In DNA form, the CDR3 reads TGCAGCGTGGACACCGGGACTAGCGCGTTAGAGACCCAGTACTTC. Protein: CSVDTGTSALETQYF. Variable domain in full (rest from reference TRBV29-1 and TRBJ2-5): SAVISQKPSRDICQRGTSLTIQCQVDSQVTMMFWYRQQPGQSLTLIATANQGSEATYESGFVIDKFPISRPNLTFSTLTVSNMSPEDSSIYLCSVDTGTSALETQYFGPGTRLLVL.

The genes are TRBV29-1 and TRBJ1-2; D is unclear. Germline loops: CDR1 SQVTM, CDR2 ANQGSEA. There are 11 residues in the CDR3. Trimming removed 5 bases at V and 4 bases at J, with 8 bases between. The CDR3 protein is CSVIGTYGYTF. CDR3 bases: TGCAGCGTTATCGGCACCTATGGCTACACCTTC.

In this sample, this clonotype turned up a few times. The V and J genes are TRBV2 and TRBJ1-1; D unresolved. The germline gives CDR1 SNHLY, CDR2 FYNNEI. CDR3 length: 14 residues. V was trimmed by 1 base and J by 0 bases, leaving 6 bases between them. CDR3 coding DNA: TGTGCCAGCAGTGAAGAAGGGTTGAACACTGAAGCTTTCTTT. Protein product: CASSEEGLNTEAFF.

V gene TRBV6-5 combines with J gene TRBJ2-5; D gene ambiguous. CDR3 length: 15 residues. Germline values: CDR1 MNHEY, CDR2 SVGAGI. Trimming removed 0 bases at V and 4 bases at J, with 12 bases between. The CDR3 loop reads CASSYSLMAGETQYF. CDR3 DNA sequence: TGTGCCAGCAGTTACTCGCTAATGGCTGGAGAGACCCAGTACTTC.

This sequence joins TRBV12-3 or TRBV12-4 and TRBJ2-1; a possible D gene is TRBD1 (5 bases). V lost 2 bases and J 4 bases, leaving 9 bases between the germline ends. This CDR3 is 14 amino acids long. DNA of the CDR3: TGTGCCAGCAGTTTATTAGACAGATACAATGAGCAGTTCTTC. Amino acid sequence: CASSLLDRYNEQFF.

The chain has TRBV10-3 and TRBJ2-7; 10 bases agree with TRBD2. The CDR3 spans 16 residues. CDR1 is ENHRY, CDR2 SYGVKD, per germline. Unmatched junction bases numbered 4, after V lost 2 bases and J lost 0 bases. This chain's CDR3 is CAISELTSGTSYEQYF. Here the CDR3 DNA reads TGTGCCATCAGTGAGCTCACTAGCGGGACCTCCTACGAGCAGTACTTC.

This clonotype was counted only a few times. The V gene is TRBV28, the J gene TRBJ2-6; D is undetermined. This CDR3 comprises 16 residues. CDR1 MDHEN and CDR2 SYDVKM come from the germline V gene. V was cut by 4 bases and J by 0 bases, with 10 bases left in between. The CDR3 is CASSSSPYSGANVLTF. The CDR3 DNA reads as TGTGCCAGCAGTTCGTCCCCCTACTCTGGGGCCAACGTCCTGACTTTC.

The chain links TRBV6-5 to TRBJ2-5, with TRBD2 identical over 8 bases. The CDR3 covers 16 residues. V shed 0 bases and J 7 bases; nucleotides not matched to a gene: 10. CDR1 and CDR2 (germline): MNHEY, SVGAGI. This CDR3 is CASSYSTSAGPGTQYF. CDR3 nucleotides: TGTGCCAGCAGTTACTCGACTAGCGCCGGGCCGGGGACCCAGTACTTC.

V gene TRBV15 combines with J gene TRBJ2-7; D remains unclear. Germline loops: CDR1 LNHNV, CDR2 YYDKDF (reference sequence). This CDR3 contains 15 residues. Trimming pared 0 bases from V and 1 base from J, leaving 10 bases between. The CDR3 DNA sequence: TGTGCCACCAGCAGAGATTTTAGGGCGTCCTACGAGCAGTACTTC. Translating gives CATSRDFRASYEQYF.